The next 12 T cell receptor beta chains were all read from a single sample in a study of shared clonotypes between healthy human individuals (dated by TCRdb to 2019 to 2021). The receptor library was made with the immunoSEQ multiplex PCR assay. This is the immuneACCESS table as TCRdb keeps it, with only in-frame sequences that have V and J called. A part of the clones is gone; compared with another copy, unresolved V genes explain less than half, and the rest is unexplained. For this sample the table gives 650,000 to 750,000 clones, of which roughly 70% were detected only once. Under 2% of the sample belongs to the ten largest clones. Sequenced input: memory CD4+ T cells sorted from blood. The cell subset or site label of this sample denotes: CD45RA-negative fraction. Source of these receptors: a woman between 25 and 40 years old in good health.

This clone was seen more than once but under ten times. This chain connects TRBV14 to TRBJ1-6; 10 nucleotides align to TRBD1. Germline assignment: CDR1 SGHDN and CDR2 FVKESK. Germline trimming cut 5 bases from V and 9 bases from J; bases unmatched to any gene: 4. The CDR3 has 14 residues. CDR3 residues: CASSETGGRSPLHF. CDR3 bases: TGTGCCAGCAGCGAGACAGGGGGCCGTTCACCCCTCCACTTT.

This clone was counted between two and nine times. This rearrangement joins TRBV11-2 to TRBJ2-1, with D possibly matching TRBD1 (6 bases). There are 14 residues in the CDR3. Trimming pared 5 bases from V and 8 bases from J, leaving 16 bases between. Per the germline V gene, CDR1 is SGHAT and CDR2 is FQNNGV. CDR3: CASSQRQARDEQFF. CDR3 in DNA: TGTGCCAGCAGCCAAAGACAGGCACGGGATGAGCAGTTCTTC.

CDR3 sequence: CASSLRTSGRSEQYF. CDR3 coding DNA: TGTGCCAGCAGTTTACGTACTAGCGGGAGAAGCGAGCAGTACTTC. The chain couples TRBV28 to TRBJ2-7; TRBD2 matches at 11 bases. The CDR3 length is 15 residues. V dropped 2 bases and J dropped 6; count of bases not matched to a gene: 6. The germline V gene encodes CDR1 MDHEN and CDR2 SYDVKM.

With regard to this clone: Other DNA variants within this sample encode the same CDR3. The rearrangement links TRBV27 to TRBJ2-7; TRBD2 matches at 11 bases. The V segment lost 5 bases and the J segment 3 bases; nucleotides outside the gene matches: 6. Per germline, CDR1 MNHEY and CDR2 SMNVEV (reference sequence). The CDR3 extends over 15 amino acids. The CDR3: CASSLNSGRDYEQYF. The CDR3 bases are TGTGCCAGCAGTCTGAATAGCGGGAGGGACTACGAGCAGTACTTC.

The chain links TRBV6-6 to TRBJ1-5, with TRBD1 as a possible D gene (5 bases). The V gene lost 0 bases and the J gene lost 6 bases, with 15 bases spanning the gap. The CDR3 totals 16 residues. Germline V CDR1 and CDR2: MNHNY, SVGAGI (reference sequence). The CDR3 reads CASSYSSGRGSQPQHF. The CDR3 DNA is TGTGCCAGCAGTTACTCCTCGGGGCGGGGGTCTCAGCCCCAGCATTTT.

This clone was seen a few times. Other DNA variants within this sample encode the same CDR3. The chain combines TRBV18 with TRBJ2-7, with D uncertain. V was pared by 0 bases and J by 2 bases, with 8 bases between. The germline V gene has CDR1 KGHSH and CDR2 LQKENI. The CDR3 runs 14 residues. This chain's CDR3 is CASSPPGRAYEQYF. CDR3 DNA: TGTGCCAGCTCACCACCAGGTAGGGCCTACGAGCAGTACTTC.

The V gene is TRBV27, the J gene TRBJ1-1; D not resolved. Germline CDR1 and CDR2: MNHEY and SMNVEV (reference sequence). The length of the CDR3 is 13 residues. Trimming cost V 8 bases and J 4 bases, with 14 bases left between them. CDR3 DNA: TGTGCCAGCTCGGCGGGGATAAGCACTGAAGCTTTCTTT. Protein: CASSAGISTEAFF.

This clone was observed a single time. The V gene is TRBV5-1, the J gene TRBJ1-4; D uncertain. Trimming pared 5 bases from V and 4 bases from J, leaving 12 bases between. This CDR3 comprises 14 residues. In germline, CDR1 is SGHRS, CDR2 YFSETQ. This chain's CDR3 is CASSSSRDNEKLFF. CDR3 in DNA: TGCGCCAGCAGTTCTTCAAGGGATAATGAAAAACTGTTTTTT.

V gene TRBV7-2 combines with J gene TRBJ2-7, with 11 bases matching TRBD1. The CDR3 spans 17 residues. CDR1 is SGHTA, CDR2 FQGNSA, per germline. The V gene end was trimmed by 2 bases and the J gene end by 1 base; junction bases not matched to a gene: 7. The CDR3 reads CASSLPRTGGYSYEQYF. In nucleotides, the CDR3 is TGTGCCAGCAGCTTACCAAGGACAGGGGGCTATTCCTACGAGCAGTACTTC.

The rearrangement joins TRBV5-1 to TRBJ2-3, with D perhaps being TRBD1 or TRBD2 (6 bases each). Looked up from germline, CDR1 is SGHRS and CDR2 is YFSETQ. Trimming stripped 0 bases from V and 2 bases from J, with 13 bases between. This CDR3 region has 16 residues. The CDR3 sequence: CASSLAGAGSTDTQYF. CDR3 DNA sequence: TGCGCCAGCAGCTTGGCGGGGGCGGGATCCACAGATACGCAGTATTTT.

V gene TRBV5-1 combines with J gene TRBJ2-5; 12 positions match TRBD1. The CDR3 is 14 residues long. The V gene end was trimmed by 5 bases and the J gene end by 5 bases; junction bases not matched to a gene: 4. In germline, CDR1 is SGHRS, CDR2 YFSETQ. CDR3 protein: CASSRDRGRETQYF. CDR3 nucleotides: TGCGCCAGCAGTCGGGACAGGGGGCGGGAGACCCAGTACTTC.

V gene TRBV28 combines with J gene TRBJ2-1; 7 positions match TRBD2. CDR3 length: 16 amino acids. Losses at the gene ends were 7 bases for V and 3 bases for J; bases not matched to a gene: 12. Germline-derived CDR1 and CDR2 are MDHEN and SYDVKM. The CDR3 nucleotides are TGTGCCAGCACTAAAAAAGCGGGAACCTTCTACAATGAGCAGTTCTTC. Its translation is CASTKKAGTFYNEQFF. Drawing the rest from reference TRBV28 and TRBJ2-1, the complete variable domain is DVKVTQSSRYLVKRTGEKVFLECVQDMDHENMFWYRQDPGLGLRLIYFSYDVKMKEKGDIPEGYSVSREKKERFSLILESASTNQTSMYLCASTKKAGTFYNEQFFGPGTRLTVL.